The 17 T cell receptor beta chains below all came from one sample that was sequenced in a study of T cells in Graves' hyperthyroidism and ophthalmopathy. Regions amplified from RNA transcripts were the TCR beta CDR3 regions. A set of HTBI primers served as the primers for a first-round RT-PCR of the TCR CDR3. TCRdb used MiXCR to reprocess the multiplex PCR reads, holding one entry per CDR3 protein. The sample records roughly 740,000 distinct CDR3 sequences, roughly 15% being singletons. The specimen was blood. Receptors were obtained from a man between 18 and 35 years old with Graves' hyperthyroidism.

This clonotype was counted ten times or more. V is TRBV5-6 and J is TRBJ1-5; no definite D call. V was cut by 1 base and J by 2 bases, with 16 bases left in between. CDR1 and CDR2 from the germline V gene are SGHDT and YYEEEE. The CDR3 sequence is 17 residues long. CDR3 region: CASSLYGRGMGNQPQHF. The CDR3 DNA reads as TGTGCCAGCAGCTTGTACGGCAGAGGGATGGGCAATCAGCCCCAGCATTTT.

Only a few counts were recorded for this clonotype. The chain recombines TRBV28 with TRBJ2-3; the D call may be TRBD1 or TRBD2 (5 bases each). CDR1 and CDR2 from the germline V gene are MDHEN and SYDVKM. V was cut by 3 bases and J by 7 bases, with 8 bases left in between. The CDR3 contains 12 residues. CDR3 amino acids: CASSFEGHTQYF. For the CDR3, the DNA is TGTGCCAGCAGTTTCGAGGGGCATACGCAGTATTTT.

The rearrangement uses TRBV27 and TRBJ1-4; maybe TRBD1 (6 bases). The V end was cut by 6 bases, the J end by 7 bases, with 18 bases between. This CDR3 has 15 amino acids. Germline CDR1 reads MNHEY; CDR2 reads SMNVEV (reference sequence). The CDR3 sequence is CASSTGFDRTEKLFF. DNA of the CDR3: TGTGCCAGCAGCACCGGGTTCGACAGGACTGAAAAACTGTTTTTT.

The chain has TRBV28 and TRBJ2-7; D possibly corresponds to TRBD1 (6 bases). Trimming took 10 bases from V and 3 from J, leaving 19 bases between them. The CDR3 spans 14 residues. CDR1 MDHEN and CDR2 SYDVKM come from the germline V gene. CDR3 region: CATQGPGKHYEQYF. As DNA, the CDR3 is TGTGCCACGCAGGGGCCCGGGAAGCACTACGAGCAGTACTTC.

J is TRBJ1-1 and V is TRBV30; D gene unclear. In germline, CDR1 is GTSNPN, CDR2 SVGIG (reference sequence). V dropped 2 bases and J dropped 4 bases, with 11 bases sitting between them. The CDR3 consists of 13 residues. CDR3 DNA sequence: TGTGCCTGGAGTCTGGGGAAGGGCACTGAAGCTTTCTTT. It specifies CAWSLGKGTEAFF. Complete variable domain (other parts from reference TRBV30 and TRBJ1-1): SQTIHQWPATLVQPVGSPLSLECTVEGTSNPNLYWYRQAAGRGLQLLFYSVGIGQISSEVPQNLSASRPQDRQFILSSKKLLLSDSGFYLCAWSLGKGTEAFFGQGTRLTVV.

The V call is TRBV19, the J call TRBJ2-2; D not certain. V was clipped by 3 bases and J by 1 base, with 6 bases between them. Germline V gene sequence: CDR1 LNHDA, CDR2 SQIVND (reference sequence). The CDR3 runs 14 residues. The CDR3 DNA sequence: TGTGCCAGTAGTATGTGGGAGAACACCGGGGAGCTGTTTTTT. As protein: CASSMWENTGELFF.

This sequence joins TRBV20-1 and TRBJ2-3, with 8 nucleotides matching TRBD2. V dropped 0 bases and J dropped 8; count of bases not matched to a gene: 10. The germline CDR1 and CDR2 sequences are DFQATT and SNEGSKA (reference sequence). This CDR3 has 15 amino acids. CDR3 DNA sequence: TGCAGTGCTAGAGAAGCGGGAGTCAATATCGGTACGCAGTATTTT. This codes for CSAREAGVNIGTQYF.

This clonotype turned up a few times. This sequence joins TRBV7-3 and TRBJ2-2; the D is unclear. The CDR3 length is 14 residues. Germline CDR1 reads SGHTA; CDR2 reads FQGTGA. V was shortened by 6 bases and J by 1 base, with 9 bases between the two germline ends. As DNA, the CDR3 is TGTGCCAGCAGTGATCTAGGGAACACCGGGGAGCTGTTTTTT. It codes for CASSDLGNTGELFF.

Only a few counts were recorded for this clonotype. The genes are TRBV20-1 and TRBJ2-1, with a tentative D call TRBD2 (6 bases). This CDR3 has 11 residues. Germline CDR1 DFQATT, CDR2 SNEGSKA (reference sequence). The V and J ends lost 6 bases and 10 bases respectively, with 13 bases between them. CDR3 region: CSARLVGEQFF. CDR3 nucleotides: TGCAGTGCGAGACTAGTCGGGGAGCAGTTCTTC.

This clonotype was counted at least ten times. V usage is TRBV28 and J usage is TRBJ2-1, with D maybe TRBD2 (5 bases). Germline CDR1 is MDHEN and CDR2 is SYDVKM. The CDR3 runs to 16 residues. Trimming pared 4 bases from V and 2 bases from J, leaving 15 bases between. Here the CDR3 reads CASSSTEVPPYNEQFF. DNA for the CDR3: TGTGCCAGCAGTTCCACGGAGGTCCCCCCCTACAATGAGCAGTTCTTC. Supplemented by reference TRBV28 and TRBJ2-1, the full variable domain reads DVKVTQSSRYLVKRTGEKVFLECVQDMDHENMFWYRQDPGLGLRLIYFSYDVKMKEKGDIPEGYSVSREKKERFSLILESASTNQTSMYLCASSSTEVPPYNEQFFGPGTRLTVL.

There are many counts of this clonotype. The chain employs TRBV12-3 or TRBV12-4 and TRBJ2-3; D remains unclear. Trimming shortened V by 7 bases and J by 3 bases, and 17 bases separated the two germline ends. The CDR3 extends over 15 amino acids. DNA for the CDR3: TGTGCCAGCACCGATCCCCTTGAAGTGACAGATACGCAGTATTTT. It codes for CASTDPLEVTDTQYF.

On this clonotype: This may be a read error: a much more frequent sequence differs by one nucleotide. This chain joins TRBV10-3 and TRBJ2-7; D gene unclear. The CDR3 is 13 residues long. Germline-derived CDR1 and CDR2 are ENHRY and SYGVKD. The CDR3 reads CAIGEIHHYEQYF. The CDR3 DNA sequence: TGTGCCATCGGTGAGATTCACCACTACGAGCAGTACTTC.

This clonotype was counted ten times or more. The V call is TRBV28, the J call TRBJ2-1, with D unclear. The germline gives CDR1 MDHEN, CDR2 SYDVKM. The CDR3 spans 13 residues. V dropped 2 bases and J dropped 9 bases, with 11 bases sitting between them. CDR3 DNA sequence: TGTGCCAGCAGTTTAGGACCCTTTTTTGAGCAGTTCTTC. This encodes CASSLGPFFEQFF.

This clonotype has more than one count but fewer than ten. The V and J genes are TRBV5-6 and TRBJ2-2, with D hard to call. The V gene lost 1 base and the J gene lost 11 bases, with 9 bases spanning the gap. The CDR3 has 12 residues. Germline assignment: CDR1 SGHDT and CDR2 YYEEEE. The CDR3 DNA reads as TGTGCCAGCAGCTTGACATGGCGTGAGCTGTTTTTT. This sequence encodes CASSLTWRELFF.

This clonotype was observed many times. The genes are TRBV3-1 and TRBJ2-3; perhaps TRBD1 as D (5 bases). The germline V gene has CDR1 LGHDT and CDR2 YNNKEL (reference sequence). The CDR3 covers 14 residues. The ends were cut back, 2 bases at V and 4 bases at J, with 10 bases in the middle. The CDR3 region has the DNA TGTGCCAGCAGCCAATTTCAGGGTTCAGATACGCAGTATTTT. Its translation is CASSQFQGSDTQYF.

In this sample, this clonotype turned up many times. J is TRBJ2-2 and V is TRBV12-3 or TRBV12-4; D gene unclear. The CDR3 contains 14 residues. Between the trimmed V and J ends, which lost 4 bases and 7 bases, there was a span of 13 bases. The CDR3 region is CASSWLGYGGELFF. The CDR3 nucleotides are TGTGCCAGCAGTTGGTTGGGCTACGGCGGGGAGCTGTTTTTT.

The chain employs TRBV6-1 and TRBJ1-2, with TRBD1 as a possible D gene (6 bases). Per the germline V gene, CDR1 is MNHNS and CDR2 is SASEGT. The V end was cut by 0 bases, the J end by 9 bases, with 20 bases between. There are 16 residues in the CDR3. The CDR3 DNA sequence: TGTGCCAGCAGTGAAGCTACAGGGTCCGGGCCAGAGAGCTACACCTTC. This encodes CASSEATGSGPESYTF.